This T cell receptor beta chain was sequenced in a study of Tregs in tolerant kidney transplant recipients. General study points: Nucleotide sequences could not be compared across some patients' samples due to primer changes. The most relevant donor-specific Treg TCRbeta repertoire apparently came from expansion with activated donor B cells. This study did not directly address biological reproducibility.

Related graft donors supplied nonmyeloablative bone marrow transplants, and mixed chimerism was transient. Unstimulated Tregs (CD4+CD25+CD127-) and CD4+CD25- non-Tregs were sorted from PBMCs. TCRdb keeps only in-frame clones here, not all; method: immunoSEQ multiplex PCR. Found here are around 50,000 clones, around nine tenths of them singletons; the top ten hold about 16%. With 7 bases clipped from V and 7 bases from J, the junction kept 8 bases outside the gene matches. Germline loops: CDR1 SNHLY, CDR2 FYNNEI. The CDR3 runs to 16 residues. As to this clone: Its antigen is not identified.

This specimen consisted of CD8+ T cells from blood (PBMCs), obtained 12 months after the transplant. The chain links TRBV2 to TRBJ2-2; 14 bases are shared with TRBD2. The receptor's source is a human patient who received a combined kidney and bone marrow transplant. Part of the T cell pool may stem from the graft donor. The CDR3 loop is CASTPTSGGVIGELFF. DNA of the CDR3: TGTGCCAGCACCCCGACTAGCGGGGGGGTTATCGGGGAGCTGTTTTTT.